This passage covers 20 T cell receptor beta chains from one sample sequenced in a study of cytomegalovirus exposure and HLA in healthy donors. It was with 60 Vbeta and 13 Jbeta primers that the PCR ran. Method: immunoSEQ multiplex PCR; TCRdb's copy keeps in-frame clones and lacks some. In the table there are about 160,000 clones, 68% of which are singletons. Sample: PBMCs. The source of these receptors is a man aged 45 to 65 in good health and CMV-seronegative.

As DNA, the CDR3 is TGTGCCAGCAGTGTTGACAGCCTCTCTGGGGCCAACGTCCTGACTTTC. It is translated as CASSVDSLSGANVLTF. The rearrangement joins TRBV2 to TRBJ2-6; D is perhaps TRBD1 (5 bases). The CDR3 runs 16 residues. Trimming stripped 4 bases from V and 0 bases from J, with 10 bases between. Germline V gives CDR1 SNHLY, CDR2 FYNNEI. Looking up the rest from reference TRBV2 and TRBJ2-6 gives the full variable domain: EPEVTQTPSHQVTQMGQEVILRCVPISNHLYFYWYRQILGQKVEFLVSFYNNEISEKSEIFDDQFSVERPDGSNFTLKIRSTKLEDSAMYFCASSVDSLSGANVLTFGAGSRLTVL.

This chain joins TRBV6-1 and TRBJ2-5, with 11 bases lining up with TRBD1. Near its end, the DNA agrees better with TRBJ2-7, so the J call may be wrong. CDR3 length: 14 amino acids. CDR1 is MNHNS, CDR2 SASEGT, per germline. The CDR3 loop reads CASSTGQGAYEQYF. CDR3 DNA: TGTGCCAGCAGCACGGGACAGGGGGCCTACGAGCAGTACTTC.

The V and J genes are TRBV4-1 and TRBJ2-2, with D possibly TRBD2 on 5 matching bases. V lost 1 base and J 6 bases, leaving 12 bases between the germline ends. This CDR3 has 15 residues. Germline V gene data show CDR1 as MGHRA and CDR2 as YSYEKL. For the CDR3, the DNA is TGCGCCAGCAGCCAAGTTCTCGGGGTCCCCGGGGAGCTGTTTTTT. Protein sequence: CASSQVLGVPGELFF.

The CDR3 loop reads CAGGGNYGYTF. In nucleotides, the CDR3 is TGTGCGGGTGGGGGCAACTATGGCTACACCTTC. V gene TRBV6-6 combines with J gene TRBJ1-2, with D perhaps matching TRBD1 (6 bases). The CDR3 contains 11 residues. CDR1 and CDR2 from the germline V gene are MNHNY and SVGAGI (reference sequence).

This chain connects TRBV14 to TRBJ2-5; TRBD2 might be the D (6 bases). Trimming cost V 0 bases and J 5 bases, with 10 bases left between them. CDR1 SGHDN and CDR2 FVKESK come from the germline V gene. This CDR3 spans 14 amino acids. The CDR3 DNA sequence: TGTGCCAGCAGCCAAGACCGGGGGACGGAGACCCAGTACTTC. Its protein is CASSQDRGTETQYF.

J is TRBJ1-2 and V is TRBV15; TRBD1 is a possible D gene (5 bases). Trimming took 3 bases from V and 4 from J, leaving 6 bases between them. Germline CDR1 is LNHNV and CDR2 is YYDKDF (reference sequence). CDR3 size: 12 residues. The CDR3 DNA is TGTGCCACCAGCAGGGACACCTATGGCTACACCTTC. The encoded protein is CATSRDTYGYTF.

The chain recombines TRBV28 with TRBJ2-5, with D maybe TRBD2 (5 bases). This CDR3 comprises 13 residues. The germline V gene has CDR1 MDHEN and CDR2 SYDVKM. Trimming took 7 bases from V and 4 from J, leaving 13 bases between them. Here the CDR3 DNA reads TGTGCCAGCACAGGCGGGCTGCCAGAGACCCAGTACTTC. It specifies CASTGGLPETQYF. The variable domain in full, with the rest retrieved from reference TRBV28 and TRBJ2-5, is DVKVTQSSRYLVKRTGEKVFLECVQDMDHENMFWYRQDPGLGLRLIYFSYDVKMKEKGDIPEGYSVSREKKERFSLILESASTNQTSMYLCASTGGLPETQYFGPGTRLLVL.

The chain carries TRBV9 and TRBJ2-7; 9 bases are shared with TRBD1. The CDR3 covers 15 residues. The trim removed 4 bases at V and 5 bases at J, leaving 10 bases unmatched. CDR1 and CDR2 (germline): SGDLS, YYNGEE. CDR3 bases: TGTGCCAGCAGCTTCACCGGGACAGGGTGGGACGAGCAGTACTTC. It codes for CASSFTGTGWDEQYF.

The chain combines TRBV19 with TRBJ1-5, with 7 positions matching TRBD1. In germline, CDR1 is LNHDA, CDR2 SQIVND (reference sequence). The ends lost 7 bases at V and 3 bases at J; junction bases unmatched: 6. CDR3 size: 14 residues. This CDR3 is CASKVTGANQPQHF. The CDR3 DNA is TGTGCCAGTAAGGTCACAGGGGCCAATCAGCCCCAGCATTTT.

This clone has just one count. V and J are TRBV28 and TRBJ1-1; 7 nucleotides match TRBD1. CDR3 length equals 15 residues. V was pared by 10 bases and J by 1 base, with 12 bases of the junction left unmatched. Germline CDR1 and CDR2: MDHEN and SYDVKM. The CDR3 spells CAITPPDRANTEAFF. The CDR3 DNA reads as TGTGCCATCACGCCCCCCGACAGGGCGAACACTGAAGCTTTCTTT.

V gene TRBV5-1 combines with J gene TRBJ2-7; 10 bases are a match to TRBD1. This CDR3 has 14 amino acids. Losses at the gene ends were 4 bases for V and 5 bases for J; bases not matched to a gene: 6. Germline-derived CDR1 and CDR2 are SGHRS and YFSETQ. CDR3 sequence (DNA): TGCGCCAGCAGCACCAAGACAGGGGGCGACGAGCAGTACTTC. Translating it yields CASSTKTGGDEQYF.

The rearrangement joins TRBV7-6 to TRBJ2-3; TRBD1 aligns across 8 bases. Germline CDR1 and CDR2: SGHVS and FNYEAQ. CDR3 size: 15 residues. Trimming cost V 2 bases and J 1 base; bases outside gene matches: 2. The CDR3 sequence: CASSLTRGRTDTQYF. As DNA, the CDR3 is TGTGCCAGCAGCTTAACCAGGGGGCGCACAGATACGCAGTATTTT. Full variable domain (missing parts from reference TRBV7-6 and TRBJ2-3): GAGVSQSPRYKVTKRGQDVALRCDPISGHVSLYWYRQALGQGPEFLTYFNYEAQQDKSGLPNDRFSAERPEGSISTLTIQRTEQRDSAMYRCASSLTRGRTDTQYFGPGTRLTVL.

This clone was observed a few times. The chain carries TRBV7-2 and TRBJ2-7; 8 bases agree with TRBD2. CDR1 and CDR2 (germline): SGHTA, FQGNSA. The CDR3 loop spans 14 amino acids. J was trimmed by 6 bases and V by 4 bases; bases with no gene match: 8. Here the CDR3 DNA reads TGTGCCAGCAGCTCCCGGAGCGGGGGCGTCGAGCAGTACTTC. Translation: CASSSRSGGVEQYF.

V is TRBV9 and J is TRBJ2-1, with D possibly matching TRBD2 (7 bases). The CDR3 length is 17 residues. Germline-derived CDR1 and CDR2 are SGDLS and YYNGEE. The V and J ends lost 6 bases and 4 bases respectively, with 23 bases between them. The CDR3 nucleotides are TGTGCCAGCACCCCCCGGGTTGGGCGGGGGCCGTACAATGAGCAGTTCTTC. This codes for CASTPRVGRGPYNEQFF.

V and J are TRBV5-1 and TRBJ1-6; unclear D gene. The CDR3 is 16 residues long. Germline V gene sequence: CDR1 SGHRS, CDR2 YFSETQ. Trimming took off 0 bases at V and 4 bases at J, with 11 bases between the two ends. The CDR3, as DNA: TGCGCCAGCAGCTTGGCAGGCCCCTTATATAATTCACCCCTCCACTTT. Protein sequence: CASSLAGPLYNSPLHF.

The chain uses TRBV5-1 and TRBJ1-2; 7 nucleotides line up with TRBD1. V lost 4 bases, J lost 2 bases, and 8 bases stayed unmatched. CDR1 is SGHRS and CDR2 is YFSETQ in the germline V gene. This CDR3 is built from 15 residues. This chain's CDR3 is CASSPVGGQNYGYTF. CDR3 nucleotide sequence: TGCGCCAGCAGCCCGGTAGGGGGACAGAACTATGGCTACACCTTC.

The count of this clone is one. V is TRBV7-3 and J is TRBJ2-2, with 9 positions matching TRBD2. Germline V gene sequence: CDR1 SGHTA, CDR2 FQGTGA. This CDR3 has 13 residues. V gave up 6 bases and J gave up 5 bases; unmatched junction bases: 1. The CDR3 bases are TGTGCCAGCAGGGCGGGGGGGACCGGGGAGCTGTTTTTT. Its translation is CASRAGGTGELFF.

This chain joins TRBV2 and TRBJ1-3; D call uncertain. V gave up 7 bases and J gave up 4 bases, with 8 bases separating them. CDR1 is SNHLY and CDR2 is FYNNEI in the germline V gene. The CDR3 extends over 12 amino acids. Here the CDR3 reads CASTSSGNTIYF. CDR3 coding DNA: TGTGCCAGCACCAGTAGCGGAAACACCATATATTTT.

This chain joins TRBV5-1 and TRBJ1-2; 7 nucleotides line up with TRBD1. V was clipped by 7 bases and J by 6 bases; unmatched bases: 24. Looked up from germline, CDR1 is SGHRS and CDR2 is YFSETQ. This CDR3 spans 18 amino acids. This CDR3 is CASRVVSPQGNRIHGYTF. CDR3 bases: TGCGCCAGCCGAGTTGTATCCCCACAGGGGAATCGGATCCATGGCTACACCTTC.

The rearrangement links TRBV5-4 to TRBJ2-3; TRBD2 matches 13 bases. The ends lost 4 bases at V and 2 bases at J; junction bases unmatched: 4. Germline V gives CDR1 SGHNT, CDR2 YYREEE (reference sequence). This CDR3 is built from 16 residues. CDR3 loop: CASSVGTSGTTDTQYF. As DNA, the CDR3 is TGTGCCAGCAGCGTCGGGACTAGCGGGACCACAGATACGCAGTATTTT.